The T cell receptor (beta chain) described here comes from a study of cytomegalovirus exposure and HLA in healthy donors. A remark on this clone: What it binds is unknown.

PCR primers comprised 60 Vbeta and 13 Jbeta primers. Clones were read by immunoSEQ multiplex PCR, and TCRdb kept only the in-frame ones, dropping some. In the table there are about 76,000 clones, over 60% of which are singletons. Study-wide findings and caveats: The study reported that TCR beta sequences accurately predicted HLA-A and HLA-B alleles in most subjects.

The CDR3 spans 15 residues. Germline CDR1 reads SGHRS; CDR2 reads YFSETQ. With 8 bases clipped from V and 9 bases from J, the junction kept 16 bases outside the gene matches. The sample was PBMCs. This chain joins TRBV5-1 and TRBJ2-3; 9 positions agree with TRBD2. The receptor was isolated from a male donor in good health and CMV-seropositive. The DNA for the CDR3 is TGCGCCAGTGAAGTCGGGGGACTAGCCGCTAGCACGCAGTATTTT. This sequence encodes CASEVGGLAASTQYF. The full variable domain, completed using reference TRBV5-1 and TRBJ2-3, is KAGVTQTPRYLIKTRGQQVTLSCSPISGHRSVSWYQQTPGQGLQFLFEYFSETQRNKGNFPGRFSGRQFSNSRSEMNVSTLELGDSALYLCASEVGGLAASTQYFGPGTRLTVL.